This TCR beta chain was identified during a study of immune evolution from preneoplasia to lung adenocarcinoma. In germline, CDR1 is MDHEN, CDR2 SYDVKM. The CDR3 loop spans 11 amino acids. The ends were cut back, 5 bases at V and 10 bases at J, with 11 bases in the middle. Data came from immunoSEQ multiplex PCR; TCRdb stores just in-frame clones and leaves some out. This table holds tens of thousands of clones, roughly four fifths found once. A note on this clone: Its antigen remains unidentified.

Premalignant or tumor cells were enriched by macro-dissection after pathologic assessment. Study conclusions and caveats: Normal lung had highest clonality; later lesions appeared denser, more diverse. From normal lung to invasive adenocarcinoma, top clone frequencies appeared to decrease.

The sequence came from a person between 55 and 69 years old with lung adenocarcinoma. The specimen was FFPE invasive lung adenocarcinoma tissue. The rearrangement links TRBV28 to TRBJ1-1; D may be TRBD1 (6 bases). The CDR3 nucleotides are TGTGCCAGCAGTAACAGGGTAGGAGCTTTCTTT. It codes for CASSNRVGAFF.